This is a list of T cell receptor beta chains from one sample in a study of CD8 T cells in Susac syndrome. One entry per CDR3 protein results from TCRdb running MiXCR on the immunoSEQ multiplex PCR reads. Here the sample spans about 140,000 distinct CDR3 sequences, around 93% being singletons. The sequencing sample was made of CD4+ T cells from PBMCs. The receptor set was obtained from a human donor with Susac syndrome. Both conserved end residues are part of each CDR3. D genes are given only for firm matches.

V: TRBV27; J: TRBJ1-2; D: TRBD1; CDR3: CASSSTGTGVDNYGYTF; DNA: TGTGCCAGCAGTTCGACCGGGACAGGGGTAGATAACTATGGCTACACCTTC
V: TRBV5-4; J: TRBJ2-5; D: -; CDR3: CASSHQTDTETQYF; DNA: TGTGCCAGCAGCCATCAGACGGACACAGAGACCCAGTACTTC
V: TRBV12-3/TRBV12-4; J: TRBJ1-2; D: TRBD1; CDR3: CASSPDRVGGYTF; DNA: TGTGCCAGCAGTCCCGACAGGGTAGGCGGCTACACCTTC
V: TRBV4-1; J: TRBJ2-7; D: TRBD2; CDR3: CASSQAPLAGAYEQYF; DNA: TGCGCCAGCAGCCAAGCACCCCTAGCGGGGGCCTACGAGCAGTACTTC
V: TRBV6-1; J: TRBJ1-3; D: -; CDR3: CASSPTGGNTIYF; DNA: TGTGCCAGCAGCCCGACAGGAGGAAACACCATATATTTT
V: TRBV7-8; J: TRBJ2-5; D: -; CDR3: CASRSRVGTQYF; DNA: TGTGCCAGCCGTTCTAGGGTCGGGACCCAGTACTTC
V: TRBV9; J: TRBJ2-1; D: TRBD2; CDR3: CASSTGTSGGASYNEQFF; DNA: TGTGCCAGCAGCACCGGGACTAGCGGGGGGGCCTCCTACAATGAGCAGTTCTTC
V: TRBV20-1; J: TRBJ2-3; D: TRBD1; CDR3: CSASQGARGDTQYF; DNA: TGCAGTGCTAGTCAGGGGGCCCGGGGAGATACGCAGTATTTT
V: TRBV4-1; J: TRBJ2-7; D: -; CDR3: CASSQSRTRSSYEQYF; DNA: TGCGCCAGCAGCCAAAGTCGGACAAGATCCTCCTACGAGCAGTACTTC
V: TRBV30; J: TRBJ1-2; D: -; CDR3: CAWNRDTQNYGYTF; DNA: TGTGCCTGGAATCGCGACACACAGAACTATGGCTACACCTTC
V: TRBV18; J: TRBJ2-7; D: TRBD1; CDR3: CASSPGPGGSYEQYF; DNA: TGTGCCAGCTCACCAGGACCAGGGGGCTCCTACGAGCAGTACTTC
V: TRBV3-1; J: TRBJ2-1; D: TRBD2; CDR3: CASSLGRSRGEQFF; DNA: TGTGCCAGCAGCCTCGGGAGGTCGCGTGGTGAGCAGTTCTTC
V: TRBV6-5; J: TRBJ1-5; D: -; CDR3: CASSYSRGNQPQHF; DNA: TGTGCCAGCAGTTACTCGCGGGGCAATCAGCCCCAGCATTTT
V: TRBV11-1; J: TRBJ1-4; D: -; CDR3: CASSLSPESNEKLFF; DNA: TGTGCCAGCAGCTTATCTCCGGAGTCTAATGAAAAACTGTTTTTT
V: TRBV19; J: TRBJ1-5; D: -; CDR3: CASSIRGINSNQPQHF; DNA: TGTGCCAGTAGTATCAGGGGAATAAATAGCAATCAGCCCCAGCATTTT
V: TRBV29-1; J: TRBJ1-1; D: TRBD1; CDR3: CSATGTGSTEAFF; DNA: TGCAGCGCAACCGGGACAGGGAGCACTGAAGCTTTCTTT
V: TRBV30; J: TRBJ2-3; D: -; CDR3: CAWNGWGGSTDTQYF; DNA: TGTGCCTGGAATGGGTGGGGCGGAAGCACAGATACGCAGTATTTT
V: TRBV12-3/TRBV12-4; J: TRBJ1-1; D: -; CDR3: CASSKTGLNTEAFF; DNA: TGTGCCAGCAGCAAAACAGGGCTGAACACTGAAGCTTTCTTT